The 12 T cell receptor beta chains reported below all come from one sample, sequenced in a study of blood T cells in healthy people across ages. Using a J-beta primer mix together with a sample-barcoded 5' primer, a second PCR was run for roughly 7 to 11 cycles. TCRdb passed the 5' RACE reads through MiXCR, listing each CDR3 protein once. The table has roughly 700,000 distinct CDR3 sequences, approximately 29% seen once. The sample was blood. The receptors stem from a woman of 80 years or more in good health.

This clonotype showed up many times. CDR3 bases: TGTGCCAGCAGCCCTCTGGGGGGCGGGGAGAGAGAGACCCAGTACTTC. Translating it yields CASSPLGGGERETQYF. The V gene is TRBV7-2, the J gene TRBJ2-5; D could derive from TRBD1 or TRBD2 (6 bases each). This CDR3 region has 16 residues. Germline lookup yields CDR1 SGHTA and CDR2 FQGNSA. Trimming removed 5 bases from V and 4 bases from J, with 20 bases in between. Filled out from reference TRBV7-2 and TRBJ2-5, the complete variable domain reads GAGVSQSPSNKVTEKGKDVELRCDPISGHTALYWYRQSLGQGLEFLIYFQGNSAPDKSGLPSDRFSAERTGGSVSTLTIQRTQQEDSAVYLCASSPLGGGERETQYFGPGTRLLVL.

This clonotype has ten or more counts. The chain recombines TRBV6-1 with TRBJ1-1; no clear D gene. Germline loops: CDR1 MNHNS, CDR2 SASEGT. The CDR3 totals 13 residues. The V and J ends lost 4 bases and 0 bases respectively, with 6 bases between them. The CDR3 DNA reads TGTGCCAGCAGTGCGGGAGTGAACACTGAAGCTTTCTTT. It codes for CASSAGVNTEAFF.

This clonotype was detected many times. The rearrangement links TRBV3-1 to TRBJ2-7, with D perhaps TRBD1 (6 bases). V shed 6 bases and J shed 5 bases, with 8 bases lying between them. There are 11 residues in the CDR3. From germline, CDR1 is LGHDT and CDR2 YNNKEL (reference sequence). The CDR3 coding sequence is TGTGCCAGCAGACAGGGTGACGAGCAGTACTTC. This sequence encodes CASRQGDEQYF.

As to this clonotype: This clone may be a read error of a much larger clone one base away. This chain links TRBV6-1 with TRBJ2-3, with D perhaps TRBD1 or TRBD2 (5 bases each). The V gene lost 8 bases and the J gene lost 8 bases, with 8 bases spanning the gap. The CDR3 sequence is 10 residues long. Germline CDR1 and CDR2: MNHNS and SASEGT. CDR3 DNA sequence: TGTGCCAGCGAGGGGTGTACGCAGTATTTT. Translation gives CASEGCTQYF.

This clonotype was counted once. This chain's CDR3 is CSAISGLPEHEQYF. CDR3 sequence (DNA): TGCAGTGCCATCTCGGGACTGCCTGAGCACGAGCAGTACTTC. The J gene is TRBJ2-5, the V gene TRBV20-1; a possible D gene is TRBD2 (6 bases). TRBJ2-7 explains the end of the DNA better; the J call may be wrong. CDR1 and CDR2 (germline): DFQATT, SNEGSKA (reference sequence). The CDR3 runs to 14 residues.

This clonotype has at least ten counts. The rearrangement joins TRBV9 to TRBJ1-2, with D tentatively TRBD1 (6 bases). V gave up 5 bases and J gave up 8 bases, with 16 bases separating them. Germline values: CDR1 SGDLS, CDR2 YYNGEE. This CDR3 is built from 13 residues. The CDR3 reads CASSSYRDQGYTF. The DNA for the CDR3 is TGTGCCAGCAGTTCCTACAGGGATCAGGGCTACACCTTC. The complete variable domain, with remaining parts taken from reference TRBV9 and TRBJ1-2, reads DSGVTQTPKHLITATGQRVTLRCSPRSGDLSVYWYQQSLDQGLQFLIQYYNGEERAKGNILERFSAQQFPDLHSELNLSSLELGDSALYFCASSSYRDQGYTFGSGTRLTVV.

The genes are TRBV4-2 and TRBJ2-1; D perhaps matches TRBD2 (5 bases). There are 15 residues in the CDR3. Trimming removed 0 bases at V and 5 bases at J, with 11 bases between. CDR1 LGHNA and CDR2 YNFKEQ come from the germline V gene. This CDR3 reads CASSQDREGHNEQFF. The CDR3 nucleotides read TGTGCCAGCAGCCAAGATAGAGAGGGCCACAATGAGCAGTTCTTC.

The chain is built from TRBV9 and TRBJ2-2; D remains unclear. The CDR3 has 15 residues. Germline V gene sequence: CDR1 SGDLS, CDR2 YYNGEE. The V end lost 3 bases, the J end lost 0 bases, and 9 bases lay between the germline ends. CDR3: CASSEGISNTGELFF. The CDR3 DNA reads as TGTGCCAGCAGCGAAGGGATTTCGAACACCGGGGAGCTGTTTTTT.

V usage is TRBV7-2 and J usage is TRBJ1-2, with D uncertain. The CDR3 runs to 15 residues. Per germline, CDR1 SGHTA and CDR2 FQGNSA. V was cut by 5 bases and J by 1 base, with 14 bases left in between. The CDR3 bases are TGTGCCAGCAGCCAGGACGACCAATATAACTATGGCTACACCTTC. Amino acids: CASSQDDQYNYGYTF.

This clonotype was counted at least ten times. The rearrangement uses TRBV28 and TRBJ2-3; 8 bases map to TRBD1. Trimming at V came to 2 bases and at J to 5 bases, leaving 9 bases not matched to a gene. The germline CDR1 and CDR2 sequences are MDHEN and SYDVKM. The CDR3 contains 16 residues. The CDR3 sequence: CASSLRAGRGLDTQYF. DNA of the CDR3: TGTGCCAGCAGTTTAAGAGCGGGCAGGGGGCTAGATACGCAGTATTTT. The full variable domain, rest sourced from reference TRBV28 and TRBJ2-3, is DVKVTQSSRYLVKRTGEKVFLECVQDMDHENMFWYRQDPGLGLRLIYFSYDVKMKEKGDIPEGYSVSREKKERFSLILESASTNQTSMYLCASSLRAGRGLDTQYFGPGTRLTVL.

There are many counts of this clonotype. The V call is TRBV10-3, the J call TRBJ1-1; 9 bases are a match to TRBD1. With V trimmed by 10 bases and J by 5 bases, 11 bases remained unmatched. The CDR3 runs to 14 residues. The germline CDR1 and CDR2 sequences are ENHRY and SYGVKD. CDR3 amino acids: CATQHTGGRTEAFF. In DNA, the CDR3 is TGTGCCACCCAACACACAGGGGGCAGAACTGAAGCTTTCTTT.

Note on this clonotype: A much larger clone differs by one base, so this may be a read error. J is TRBJ1-6 and V is TRBV20-1, with D perhaps matching TRBD1 (5 bases). This CDR3 has 16 residues. CDR1 is DFQATT, CDR2 SNEGSKA, per germline (reference sequence). The CDR3 sequence is CGAREPTDSTYSPLHF. The CDR3 DNA reads TGCGGTGCTAGAGAACCGACCGACAGTACTTATTCACCCCTCCACTTT.